This TCR beta chain was sequenced in a study of T cell responses to AZD1222 COVID-19 vaccine. This CDR3 is 13 amino acids long. The J segment lost 6 bases and the V segment lost 5 bases, leaving 7 bases of the junction unmatched. CDR1 is SEHNR and CDR2 is FQNEAQ in the germline V gene (reference sequence). Data came from immunoSEQ multiplex PCR; TCRdb stores just in-frame clones and leaves some out. The data show around 120,000 clones, with more than 85% seen just once and around 5% held by the top ten. Sequencing was performed on peripheral blood, taken 28 days after the second AZD1222 dose. The clonotype originates from an adult who received the AZD1222 COVID-19 vaccine. This sequence joins TRBV7-9 and TRBJ2-7; 7 bases map to TRBD1. The CDR3 DNA is TGTGCCAGCAGCATAATCAACAGGGGCGAGCAGTACTTC. This encodes CASSIINRGEQYF.